The present T cell receptor (beta chain) was sequenced within a study of blood T cell repertoires in COVID-19. Study summary: The study drew acute and convalescent COVID-19 samples from the United States, Italy and Spain.

As processed by the authors: From reference gene primer amplification, estimates of nucleated cell counts were derived. TCRdb's copy holds only in-frame clones and misses some; the assay was immunoSEQ multiplex PCR. D and trimming were read from the DNA, whereas the V and J calls and clone size are those reported in that table. The sample lists fewer than 150,000 clones, about 91% occurring once. Germline lookup yields CDR1 SEHNR and CDR2 FQNEAQ (reference sequence). The V gene lost 7 bases and the J gene lost 0 bases, with 12 bases spanning the gap. The CDR3 loop spans 14 amino acids. This receptor was identified in a woman aged 45-65 years with active or convalescent COVID-19. Source material: peripheral blood. The genes are TRBV7-9 and TRBJ1-2; D is unresolved. The CDR3 spells CASIRSGANYGYTF. The CDR3 DNA reads TGTGCCAGCATCCGGTCGGGAGCTAACTATGGCTACACCTTC.